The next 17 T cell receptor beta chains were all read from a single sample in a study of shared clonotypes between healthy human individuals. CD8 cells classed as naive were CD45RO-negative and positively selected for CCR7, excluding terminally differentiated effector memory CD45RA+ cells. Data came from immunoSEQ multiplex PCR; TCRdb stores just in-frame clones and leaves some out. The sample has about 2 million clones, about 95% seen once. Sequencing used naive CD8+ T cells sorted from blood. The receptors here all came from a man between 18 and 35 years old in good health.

The CDR3 spells CASSSWTGSGETQYF. CDR3 DNA: TGTGCCAGCAGCTCCTGGACAGGGTCGGGAGAGACCCAGTACTTC. The chain recombines TRBV5-4 with TRBJ2-5, with 8 bases that match TRBD1. The CDR3 length is 15 residues. CDR1 is SGHNT, CDR2 YYREEE, per germline (reference sequence). The ends lost 3 bases at V and 4 bases at J; junction bases unmatched: 8. Full variable domain (outside the CDR3, taken from reference TRBV5-4 and TRBJ2-5): ETGVTQSPTHLIKTRGQQVTLRCSSQSGHNTVSWYQQALGQGPQFIFQYYREEENGRGNFPPRFSGLQFPNYSSELNVNALELDDSALYLCASSSWTGSGETQYFGPGTRLLVL.

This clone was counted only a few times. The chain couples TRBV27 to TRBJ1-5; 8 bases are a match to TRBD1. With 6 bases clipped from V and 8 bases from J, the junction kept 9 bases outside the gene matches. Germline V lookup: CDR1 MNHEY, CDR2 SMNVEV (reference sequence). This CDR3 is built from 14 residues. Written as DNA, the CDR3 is TGTGCCAGCAGAGAACAGGGGGATTCGAAGCCCCAGCATTTT. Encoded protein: CASREQGDSKPQHF.

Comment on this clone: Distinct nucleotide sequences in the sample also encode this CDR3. As DNA, the CDR3 is TGTGCCTGGAGTAGCGACAGCTACGAGCAGTACTTC. Encoded protein: CAWSSDSYEQYF. This chain uses TRBV30 with TRBJ2-7; possibly TRBD1 for D (5 bases). The V and J ends lost 2 bases and 3 bases respectively, with 8 bases between them. Germline V gives CDR1 GTSNPN, CDR2 SVGIG (reference sequence). This CDR3 region has 12 residues.

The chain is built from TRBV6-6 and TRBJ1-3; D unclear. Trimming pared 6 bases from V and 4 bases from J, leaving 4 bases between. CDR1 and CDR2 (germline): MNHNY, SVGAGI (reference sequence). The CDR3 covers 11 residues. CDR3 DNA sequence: TGTGCCAGCAGAGAAGGAAACACCATATATTTT. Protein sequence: CASREGNTIYF.

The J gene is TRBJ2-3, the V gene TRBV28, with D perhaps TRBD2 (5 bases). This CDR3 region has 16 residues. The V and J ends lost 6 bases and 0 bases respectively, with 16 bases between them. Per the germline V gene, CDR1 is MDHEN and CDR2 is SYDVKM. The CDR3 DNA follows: TGTGCCAGCAGAACCCCTTGGACTGCTAGCACAGATACGCAGTATTTT. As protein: CASRTPWTASTDTQYF.

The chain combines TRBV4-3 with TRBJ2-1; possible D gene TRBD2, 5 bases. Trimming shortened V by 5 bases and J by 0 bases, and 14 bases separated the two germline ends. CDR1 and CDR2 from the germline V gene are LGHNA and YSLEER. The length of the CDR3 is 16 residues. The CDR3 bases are TGCGCCAGCAGCAGTACGCGGGTTAGCTCCTACAATGAGCAGTTCTTC. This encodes CASSSTRVSSYNEQFF.

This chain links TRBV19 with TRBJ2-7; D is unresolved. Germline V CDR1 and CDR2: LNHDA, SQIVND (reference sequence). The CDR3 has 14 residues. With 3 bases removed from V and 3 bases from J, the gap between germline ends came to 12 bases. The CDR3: CASSIPGRIYEQYF. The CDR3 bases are TGTGCCAGTAGTATCCCCGGACGGATCTACGAGCAGTACTTC. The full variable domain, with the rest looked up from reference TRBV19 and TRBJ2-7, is DGGITQSPKYLFRKEGQNVTLSCEQNLNHDAMYWYRQDPGQGLRLIYYSQIVNDFQKGDIAEGYSVSREKKESFPLTVTSAQKNPTAFYLCASSIPGRIYEQYFGPGTRLTVT.

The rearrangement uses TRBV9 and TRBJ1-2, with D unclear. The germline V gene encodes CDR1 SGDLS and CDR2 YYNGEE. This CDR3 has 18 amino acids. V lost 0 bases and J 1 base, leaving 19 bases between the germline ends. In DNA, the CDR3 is TGTGCCAGCAGCGTAGGGGCAACAGCTCCGAGTCTTAACTATGGCTACACCTTC. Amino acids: CASSVGATAPSLNYGYTF.

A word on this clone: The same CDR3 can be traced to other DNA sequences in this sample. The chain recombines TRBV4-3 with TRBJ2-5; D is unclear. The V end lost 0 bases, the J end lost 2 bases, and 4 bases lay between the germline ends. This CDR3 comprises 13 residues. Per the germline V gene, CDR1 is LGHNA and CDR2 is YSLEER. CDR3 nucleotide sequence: TGCGCCAGCAGCCAAGATCATCAAGAGACCCAGTACTTC. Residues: CASSQDHQETQYF.

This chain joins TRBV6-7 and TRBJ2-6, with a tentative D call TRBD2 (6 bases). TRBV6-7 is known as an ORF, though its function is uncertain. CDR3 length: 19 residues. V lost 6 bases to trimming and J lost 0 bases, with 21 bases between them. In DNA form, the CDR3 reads TGTGCCAGCAGGCCCCTTTGGGCGGACTATCCCTCTGGGGCCAACGTCCTGACTTTC. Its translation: CASRPLWADYPSGANVLTF.

The CDR3 DNA reads TGTGCCAGCAGTTTAATTGCCCCGTGGAGCACAGATACGCAGTATTTT. Encoded protein: CASSLIAPWSTDTQYF. The chain carries TRBV27 and TRBJ2-3, with D hard to call. The ends were cut back, 2 bases at V and 0 bases at J, with 12 bases in the middle. Germline V CDR1 and CDR2: MNHEY, SMNVEV (reference sequence). The CDR3 totals 16 residues.

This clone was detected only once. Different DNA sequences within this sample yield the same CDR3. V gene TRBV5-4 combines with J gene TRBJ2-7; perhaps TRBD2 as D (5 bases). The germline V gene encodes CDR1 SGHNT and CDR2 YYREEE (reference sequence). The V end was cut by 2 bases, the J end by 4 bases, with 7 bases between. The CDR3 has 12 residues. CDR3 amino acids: CASSFSGYEQYF. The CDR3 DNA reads TGTGCCAGCAGCTTCTCGGGATACGAGCAGTACTTC.

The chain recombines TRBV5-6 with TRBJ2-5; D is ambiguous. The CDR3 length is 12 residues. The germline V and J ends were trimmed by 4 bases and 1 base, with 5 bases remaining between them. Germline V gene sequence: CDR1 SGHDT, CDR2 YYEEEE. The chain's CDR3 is CASSKSQETQYF. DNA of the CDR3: TGTGCCAGCAGCAAGAGCCAAGAGACCCAGTACTTC.

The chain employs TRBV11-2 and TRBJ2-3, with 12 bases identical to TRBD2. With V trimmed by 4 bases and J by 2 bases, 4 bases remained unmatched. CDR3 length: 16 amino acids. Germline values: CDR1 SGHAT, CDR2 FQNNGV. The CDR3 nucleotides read TGTGCCAGCAGCTCCCTAGCGGGAGGGTTCACAGATACGCAGTATTTT. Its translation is CASSSLAGGFTDTQYF.

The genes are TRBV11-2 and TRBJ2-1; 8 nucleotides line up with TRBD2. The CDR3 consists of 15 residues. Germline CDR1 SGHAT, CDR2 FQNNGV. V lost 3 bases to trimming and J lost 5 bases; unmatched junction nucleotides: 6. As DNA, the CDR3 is TGTGCCAGCAGCTTCAGAGCGGGGGAACACAATGAGCAGTTCTTC. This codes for CASSFRAGEHNEQFF. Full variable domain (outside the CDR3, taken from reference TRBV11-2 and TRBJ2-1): EAGVAQSPRYKIIEKRQSVAFWCNPISGHATLYWYQQILGQGPKLLIQFQNNGVVDDSQLPKDRFSAERLKGVDSTLKIQPAKLEDSAVYLCASSFRAGEHNEQFFGPGTRLTVL.

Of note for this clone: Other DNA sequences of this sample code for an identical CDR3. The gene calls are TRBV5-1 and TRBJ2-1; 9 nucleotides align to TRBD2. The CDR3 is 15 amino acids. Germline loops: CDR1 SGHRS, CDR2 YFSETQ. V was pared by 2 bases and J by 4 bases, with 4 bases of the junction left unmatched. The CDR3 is CASSLAGGIYNEQFF. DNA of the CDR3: TGCGCCAGCAGCTTAGCGGGGGGAATATACAATGAGCAGTTCTTC.

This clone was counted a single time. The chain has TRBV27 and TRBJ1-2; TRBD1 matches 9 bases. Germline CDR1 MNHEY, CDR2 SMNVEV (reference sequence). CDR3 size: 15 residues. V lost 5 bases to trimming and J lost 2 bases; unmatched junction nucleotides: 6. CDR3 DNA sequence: TGTGCCAGCAGTCCCTCCGGGACAGGGAACTATGGCTACACCTTC. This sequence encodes CASSPSGTGNYGYTF.